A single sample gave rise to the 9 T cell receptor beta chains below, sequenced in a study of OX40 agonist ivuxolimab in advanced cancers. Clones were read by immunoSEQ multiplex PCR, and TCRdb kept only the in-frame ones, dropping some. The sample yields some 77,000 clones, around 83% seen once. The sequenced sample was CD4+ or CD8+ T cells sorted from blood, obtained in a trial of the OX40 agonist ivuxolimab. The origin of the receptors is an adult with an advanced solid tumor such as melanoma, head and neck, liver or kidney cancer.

CDR3 residues: CSARFGDRGNTIYF. CDR3 DNA sequence: TGCAGCGCCCGATTTGGGGACAGGGGAAACACCATATATTTT. The chain has TRBV29-1 and TRBJ1-3; TRBD1 matches at 8 bases. Germline lookup yields CDR1 SQVTM and CDR2 ANQGSEA. Trimming took 7 bases from V and 4 from J; bases not matched to a gene: 9. The CDR3 runs 14 residues. The full variable domain, rest sourced from reference TRBV29-1 and TRBJ1-3, is SAVISQKPSRDICQRGTSLTIQCQVDSQVTMMFWYRQQPGQSLTLIATANQGSEATYESGFVIDKFPISRPNLTFSTLTVSNMSPEDSSIYLCSARFGDRGNTIYFGEGSWLTVV.

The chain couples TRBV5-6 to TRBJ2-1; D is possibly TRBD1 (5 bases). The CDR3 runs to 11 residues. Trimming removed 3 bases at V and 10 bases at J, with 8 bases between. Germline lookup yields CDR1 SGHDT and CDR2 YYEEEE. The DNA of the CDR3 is TGTGCCAGCAGCTCCTGGGGCGAGCAGTTCTTC. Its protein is CASSSWGEQFF.

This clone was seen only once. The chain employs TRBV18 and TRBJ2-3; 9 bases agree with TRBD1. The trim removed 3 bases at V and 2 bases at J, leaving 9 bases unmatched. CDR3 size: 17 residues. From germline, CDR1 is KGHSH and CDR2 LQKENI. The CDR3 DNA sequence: TGTGCCAGCTCACCCGAGAGGGACAGGGCCAACACAGATACGCAGTATTTT. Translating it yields CASSPERDRANTDTQYF.

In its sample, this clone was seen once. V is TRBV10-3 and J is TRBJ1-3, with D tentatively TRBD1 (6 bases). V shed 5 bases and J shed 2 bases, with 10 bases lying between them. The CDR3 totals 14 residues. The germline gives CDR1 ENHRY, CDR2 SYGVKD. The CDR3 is CAISLQGTGNTIYF. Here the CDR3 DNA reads TGTGCCATCAGTTTACAGGGAACTGGAAACACCATATATTTT.

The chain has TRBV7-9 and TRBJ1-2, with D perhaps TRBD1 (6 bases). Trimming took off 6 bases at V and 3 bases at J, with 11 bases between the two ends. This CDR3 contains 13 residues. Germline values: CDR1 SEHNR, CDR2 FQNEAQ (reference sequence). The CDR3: CASSTGAYYGYTF. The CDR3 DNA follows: TGTGCCAGCAGTACGGGGGCCTACTATGGCTACACCTTC. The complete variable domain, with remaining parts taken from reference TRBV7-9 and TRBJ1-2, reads DTGVSQNPRHKITKRGQNVTFRCDPISEHNRLYWYRQTLGQGPEFLTYFQNEAQLEKSRLLSDRFSAERPKGSFSTLEIQRTEQGDSAMYLCASSTGAYYGYTFGSGTRLTVV.

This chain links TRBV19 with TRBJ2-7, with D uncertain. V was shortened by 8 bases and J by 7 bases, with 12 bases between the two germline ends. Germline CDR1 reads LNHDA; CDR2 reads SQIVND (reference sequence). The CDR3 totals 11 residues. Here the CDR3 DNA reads TGTGCCAGTCGGACCGAGAGGGAGCAGTACTTC. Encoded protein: CASRTEREQYF. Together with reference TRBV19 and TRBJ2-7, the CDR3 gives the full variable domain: DGGITQSPKYLFRKEGQNVTLSCEQNLNHDAMYWYRQDPGQGLRLIYYSQIVNDFQKGDIAEGYSVSREKKESFPLTVTSAQKNPTAFYLCASRTEREQYFGPGTRLTVT.

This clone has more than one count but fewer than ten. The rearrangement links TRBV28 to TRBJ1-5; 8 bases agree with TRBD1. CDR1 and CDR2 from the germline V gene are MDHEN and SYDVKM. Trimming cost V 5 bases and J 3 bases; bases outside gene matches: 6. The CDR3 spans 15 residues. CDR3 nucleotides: TGTGCCAGCAGTCGGACAGGGAGGGTCAATCAGCCCCAGCATTTT. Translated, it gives CASSRTGRVNQPQHF.

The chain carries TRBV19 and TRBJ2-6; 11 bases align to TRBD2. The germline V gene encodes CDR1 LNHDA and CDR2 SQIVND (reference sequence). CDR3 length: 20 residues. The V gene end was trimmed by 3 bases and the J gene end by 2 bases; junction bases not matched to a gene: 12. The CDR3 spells CASSILQLAGVVTGANVLTF. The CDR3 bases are TGTGCCAGTAGTATTCTACAACTAGCGGGAGTAGTAACTGGGGCCAACGTCCTGACTTTC.

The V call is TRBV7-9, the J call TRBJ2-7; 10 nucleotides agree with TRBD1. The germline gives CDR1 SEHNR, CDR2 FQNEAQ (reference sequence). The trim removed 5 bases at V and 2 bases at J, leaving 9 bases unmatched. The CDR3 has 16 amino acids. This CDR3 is CASSPQRTGGPYEQYF. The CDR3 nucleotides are TGTGCCAGCAGCCCGCAAAGGACAGGGGGGCCCTACGAGCAGTACTTC.